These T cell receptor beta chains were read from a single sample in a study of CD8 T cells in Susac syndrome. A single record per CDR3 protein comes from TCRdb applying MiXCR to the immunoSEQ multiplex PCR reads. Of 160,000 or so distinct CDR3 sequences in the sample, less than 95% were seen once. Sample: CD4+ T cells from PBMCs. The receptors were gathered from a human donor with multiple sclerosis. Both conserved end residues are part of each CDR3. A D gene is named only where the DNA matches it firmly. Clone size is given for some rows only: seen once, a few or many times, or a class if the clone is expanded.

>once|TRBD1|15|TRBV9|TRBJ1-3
TGTGCCAGCAGCGCAAACCAGGGGGCTGGAAACACCATATATTTT
CASSANQGAGNTIYF
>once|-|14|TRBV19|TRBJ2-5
TGTGCCAGTAGTTCGGCCAGTCTCGACGAGACCCAGTACTTC
CASSSASLDETQYF
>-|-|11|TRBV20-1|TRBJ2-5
TGCAGTGCTATTACGTCAGAGACCCAGTACTTC
CSAITSETQYF
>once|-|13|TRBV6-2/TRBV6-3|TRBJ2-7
TGTGCCAGCACCCCGGGGCGTCCCTACGAGCAGTACTTC
CASTPGRPYEQYF
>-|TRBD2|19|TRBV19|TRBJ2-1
TGTGCCAGTAGTATGTTTAAAGGTAGCGGGTCCCATCGGCGCAATGAGCAGTTCTTC
CASSMFKGSGSHRRNEQFF
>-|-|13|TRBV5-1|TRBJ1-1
TGCGCCAGCAGCTTGGACAGAGTGGCTGAAGCTTTCTTT
CASSLDRVAEAFF
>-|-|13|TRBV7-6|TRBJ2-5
TGTGCCAGCAGCTTATCTCGGCAAGAGACCCAGTACTTC
CASSLSRQETQYF
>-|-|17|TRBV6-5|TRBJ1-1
TGTGCCAGCAGTTACTCGAGAGGGGATGGTTGGGGCACTGAAGCTTTCTTT
CASSYSRGDGWGTEAFF
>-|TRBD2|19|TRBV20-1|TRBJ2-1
TGCAGTGCTGATCCTCGGACTAGCGGGAGGGCCAGGTCCTACAATGAGCAGTTCTTC
CSADPRTSGRARSYNEQFF
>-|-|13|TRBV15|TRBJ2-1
TGTGCCACCAGCAGAGATCTCGGGGCACAGCAGTTCTTC
CATSRDLGAQQFF
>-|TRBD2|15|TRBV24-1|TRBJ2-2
TGTGCCACTTTGGCCGGAAGCGGGAAAGGCGGGGAGCTGTTTTTT
CATLAGSGKGGELFF
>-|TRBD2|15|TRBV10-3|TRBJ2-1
TGTGCCATCAGCGAGTATAGCGGGAGTTACAATGAGCAGTTCTTC
CAISEYSGSYNEQFF
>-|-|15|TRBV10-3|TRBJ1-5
TGTGCCATCAGTGAGTCCGGGGTTCGGGATCAGCCCCAGCATTTT
CAISESGVRDQPQHF
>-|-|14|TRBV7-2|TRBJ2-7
TGTGCCAGCAGCTTTCGGTCTCAGAACTACGAGCAGTACTTC
CASSFRSQNYEQYF
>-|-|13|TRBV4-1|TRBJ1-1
TGCGCCAGCAGCCAAGATCCGGCCAACGGGGCTTTCTTT
CASSQDPANGAFF
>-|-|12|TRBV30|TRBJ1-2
TGTGCCTGGAGTGCGACAGTCAGTGGCTACACCTTC
CAWSATVSGYTF
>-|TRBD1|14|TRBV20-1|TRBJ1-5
TGCAGTGCGACAACCACAGGGGTCAATCAGCCCCAGCATTTT
CSATTTGVNQPQHF
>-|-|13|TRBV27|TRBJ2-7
TGTGCCAGCAGTTTCGACAGCTCCTACGAGCAGTACTTC
CASSFDSSYEQYF
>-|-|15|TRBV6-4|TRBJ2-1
TGTGCCAGCAGTGGAGCGGTTAGCTCCTACAATGAGCAGTTCTTC
CASSGAVSSYNEQFF
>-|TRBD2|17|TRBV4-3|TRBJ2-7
TGCGCCAGCAGCCCCCGACTAGCGGGAGAGAGCTCCTACGAGCAGTACTTC
CASSPRLAGESSYEQYF
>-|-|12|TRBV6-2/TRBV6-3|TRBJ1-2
TGTGCCAGCAGGCCAGGGCCTGGAGGCTACACCTTC
CASRPGPGGYTF
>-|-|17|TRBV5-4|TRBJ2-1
TGTGCCAGCAGCCACAGGGTCACTAGGGAATCCTACAATGAGCAGTTCTTC
CASSHRVTRESYNEQFF
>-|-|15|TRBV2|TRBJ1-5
TGTGCCAGCAGTGTAGGTGGTAGGGGGAATCAGCCCCAGCATTTT
CASSVGGRGNQPQHF
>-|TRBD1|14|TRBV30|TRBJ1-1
TGTGCCTGGAGTTGGGGGACAGCCAACTCTGAAGCTTTCTTT
CAWSWGTANSEAFF
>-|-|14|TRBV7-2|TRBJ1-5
TGTGCCAGCAGCTTACAGGGGACGGGCCAGCCCCAGCATTTT
CASSLQGTGQPQHF
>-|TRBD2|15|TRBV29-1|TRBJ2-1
TGCAGCGTTGAACTAGCGGGAGTTGCGATCAATGAGCAGTTCTTC
CSVELAGVAINEQFF
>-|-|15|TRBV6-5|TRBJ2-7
TGTGCCAGCAGTTCCTCCTTCGGTCCTCTCCGCGAGCAGTACTTC
CASSSSFGPLREQYF
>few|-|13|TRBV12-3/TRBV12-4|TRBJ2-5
TGTGCCAGCAGTTACTCGGGACAAGAGACCCAGTACTTC
CASSYSGQETQYF
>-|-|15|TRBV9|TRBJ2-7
TGTGCCAGCAGCCCCTCCAAAGCGGCTAGGGGGGAGCAGTACTTC
CASSPSKAARGEQYF
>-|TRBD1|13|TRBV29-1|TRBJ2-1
TGCAGCGCTGGGACAGGGTCTGTCGGCGAGCAGTTCTTC
CSAGTGSVGEQFF
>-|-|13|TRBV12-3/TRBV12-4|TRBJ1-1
TGTGCCAGCGCAGGACAGCAGAACACTGAAGCTTTCTTT
CASAGQQNTEAFF
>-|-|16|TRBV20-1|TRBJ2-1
TGCAGTGCTAGAGGTATCCACAGCGAGTCCTACAATGAGCAGTTCTTC
CSARGIHSESYNEQFF
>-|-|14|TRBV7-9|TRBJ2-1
TGTGCCAGCAGGAAATGGGGCTTATGGAATGAGCAGTTCTTC
CASRKWGLWNEQFF
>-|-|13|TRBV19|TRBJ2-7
TGTGCCAGTAGCAGGACGGCTTCCTACGAGCAGTACTTC
CASSRTASYEQYF
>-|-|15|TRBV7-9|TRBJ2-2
TGTGCCAGCAGTCGAGGAAGTCGGAACACCGGGGAGCTGTTTTTT
CASSRGSRNTGELFF
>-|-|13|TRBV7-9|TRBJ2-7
TGTGCCAGCAGCTTGGGGACTGGTTTTGAGCAGTACTTC
CASSLGTGFEQYF
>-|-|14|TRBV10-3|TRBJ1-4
TGTGCCATCAGTGAGTCCCTATCGAATGAAAAACTGTTTTTT
CAISESLSNEKLFF
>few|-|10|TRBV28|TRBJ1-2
TGTGCCACCAAGGGAAGGGGCTACACCTTC
CATKGRGYTF
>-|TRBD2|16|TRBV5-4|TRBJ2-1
TGTGCCAGCACCCTGATGGGCGGGAGAAGTAGGGATGAGCAGTTCTTC
CASTLMGGRSRDEQFF
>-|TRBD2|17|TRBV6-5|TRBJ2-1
TGTGCCAGCAGTTACTCGGGATCTAGCGGGAGTTTTAATGAGCAGTTCTTC
CASSYSGSSGSFNEQFF
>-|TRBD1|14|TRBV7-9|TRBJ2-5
TGTGCCAGCAGACCAACAGGGGTCCAAGAGACCCAGTACTTC
CASRPTGVQETQYF
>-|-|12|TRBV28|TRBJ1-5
TGTGCCAGCAGTTCACTGCATCAGCCCCAGCATTTT
CASSSLHQPQHF
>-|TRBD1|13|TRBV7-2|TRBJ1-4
TGTGCCAGCAGCTTTCCAGGGGGGAGAAAACTGTTTTTT
CASSFPGGRKLFF
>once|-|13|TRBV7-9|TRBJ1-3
TGTGCCAGCAGCCCCCGAAGGGGAAACACCATATATTTT
CASSPRRGNTIYF
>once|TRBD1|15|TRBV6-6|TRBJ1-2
TGTGCCAGCAGTTACTCCGGGCAGGGGGCTAAGGGCTACACCTTC
CASSYSGQGAKGYTF
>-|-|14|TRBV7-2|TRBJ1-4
TGTGCCAGCAGTTTACAGGGTTTCAGTGAAAAACTGTTTTTT
CASSLQGFSEKLFF
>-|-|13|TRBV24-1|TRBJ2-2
TGTGCCACCGAACACGGGCGGGCCGGGGAGCTGTTTTTT
CATEHGRAGELFF
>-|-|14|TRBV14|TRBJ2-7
TGTGCCAGCAGCCATCGACGGATTACCTACGAGCAGTACTTC
CASSHRRITYEQYF
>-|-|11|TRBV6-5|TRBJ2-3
TGTGCCAGCAGGAAGTCGAATACGCAGTATTTT
CASRKSNTQYF
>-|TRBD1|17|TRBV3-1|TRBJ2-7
TGTGCCAGCAGCCAAGATCGGTCGGCGGGACAGGGAACCGAGCAGTACTTC
CASSQDRSAGQGTEQYF
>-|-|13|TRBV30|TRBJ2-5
TGTGCCTGGAGTCCAGGAAATCGGGAGACCCAGTACTTC
CAWSPGNRETQYF
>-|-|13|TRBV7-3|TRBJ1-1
TGTGCCAGCGGACATACGGGGGACACTGAAGCTTTCTTT
CASGHTGDTEAFF
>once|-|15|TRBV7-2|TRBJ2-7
TGTGCCAGCAGTTGGGGCACCGGGACATCCTACGAGCAGTACTTC
CASSWGTGTSYEQYF
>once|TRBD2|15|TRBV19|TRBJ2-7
TGTGCCAGTAGTATAGGTGGGACTAGCGTCTACGAGCAGTACTTC
CASSIGGTSVYEQYF
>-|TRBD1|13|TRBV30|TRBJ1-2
TGTGCCTGGAGAGGGACAGGGACGGGTGGCTACACCTTC
CAWRGTGTGGYTF
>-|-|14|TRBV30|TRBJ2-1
TGTGCCTGGAGTCGAATGAGCTCCTACAATGAGCAGTTCTTC
CAWSRMSSYNEQFF
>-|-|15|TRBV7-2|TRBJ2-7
TGTGCCAGCAGCCTTCGAGACCCGGGCCCCTACGAGCAGTACTTC
CASSLRDPGPYEQYF
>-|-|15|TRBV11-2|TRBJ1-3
TGTGCCAGCAGCTTACGGCAAGGGGCTGGAAACACCATATATTTT
CASSLRQGAGNTIYF
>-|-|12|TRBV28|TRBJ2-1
TGTGCCAGCACTGAGGGGGTATCTGAGCAGTTCTTC
CASTEGVSEQFF